The rows below give T cell receptor beta chains drawn from one sample of a study of blood T cells in healthy people across ages. TCRdb reanalysed the 5' RACE reads using MiXCR and keeps one entry per CDR3 protein. The sample holds about 1.5 million distinct CDR3 sequences, roughly 40% seen once. Sequenced material: blood. The receptor source for this set is a woman aged 18-29 years in good health. CDR3s include the opening cysteine and the closing phenylalanine or tryptophan.

V: TRBV20-1
J: TRBJ2-1
CDR3: CSASPPRKEGPQNEQFF

V: TRBV6-6
J: TRBJ1-2
CDR3: CASSTTGTGGAAGYTF

V: TRBV5-1
J: TRBJ2-3
CDR3: CASSRTGTASTDTQYF

V: TRBV21-1
J: TRBJ2-7
CDR3: CASRGPSGRRSYEQYF

V: TRBV5-1
J: TRBJ2-1
CDR3: CASSSGTGDYNEQFF

V: TRBV20-1
J: TRBJ2-5
CDR3: CSAARPGTQETQYF

V: TRBV6-1
J: TRBJ2-4
CDR3: CASSEGFWDSDSIQYF

V: TRBV3-1
J: TRBJ2-5
CDR3: CASSQAPTSGQETQYF

V: TRBV3-1
J: TRBJ2-7
CDR3: CASSQGWGSGEQYF

V: TRBV20-1
J: TRBJ1-1
CDR3: CSASGGARKNTEAFF

V: TRBV10-3
J: TRBJ2-5
CDR3: CAIGWLGNEQYF

V: TRBV7-2
J: TRBJ2-7
CDR3: CASSQTLAGGSYEQYF

V: TRBV20-1
J: TRBJ2-1
CDR3: CSAPSPGTSGNYNEQFF

V: TRBV6-6
J: TRBJ1-4
CDR3: CASSFPLAGGEKLFF

V: TRBV28
J: TRBJ2-5
CDR3: CASSQTGVQETQYF

V: TRBV5-8
J: TRBJ1-4
CDR3: CASSSWVSEDRLFF

V: TRBV7-6
J: TRBJ2-5
CDR3: CASSLTSHQQTQYF

V: TRBV29-1
J: TRBJ2-3
CDR3: CSVEVADTQYF

V: TRBV29-1
J: TRBJ1-1
CDR3: CSVEPRFSNTEAFF

V: TRBV7-9
J: TRBJ2-7
CDR3: CASSLETGASSYEQYF

V: TRBV11-2
J: TRBJ2-7
CDR3: CASSLGGEYYEQYF

V: TRBV5-1
J: TRBJ2-1
CDR3: CASSLLDLAGGHNEQFF

V: TRBV28
J: TRBJ1-1
CDR3: CASSHDNTEAFF

V: TRBV9
J: TRBJ2-3
CDR3: CASSTGTSGRVRTDTQYF

V: TRBV6-6
J: TRBJ1-1
CDR3: CASKGSPGNTEAFF

V: TRBV20-1
J: TRBJ2-3
CDR3: CSATQGKDTQYF

V: TRBV25-1
J: TRBJ1-2
CDR3: CASRDSFNGYTF

V: TRBV12-3/TRBV12-4
J: TRBJ2-1
CDR3: CASSLKNGLAGDNEQFF

V: TRBV5-1
J: TRBJ2-1
CDR3: CASSGVANNEQFF

V: TRBV20-1
J: TRBJ1-5
CDR3: CSARERSTNQPQHF

V: TRBV12-3/TRBV12-4
J: TRBJ2-2
CDR3: CASSFSSTGELFF

V: TRBV29-1
J: TRBJ2-1
CDR3: CSAGRNNEQFF

V: TRBV7-3
J: TRBJ2-3
CDR3: CASSFSSRGGLTDTQYF

V: TRBV7-2
J: TRBJ2-5
CDR3: CASSSETTGAGEQYF

V: TRBV3-1
J: TRBJ2-1
CDR3: CASSRRLDSGNNEQFF

V: TRBV10-1
J: TRBJ2-4
CDR3: CASSEGGLAKNIQYF

V: TRBV6-1
J: TRBJ1-6
CDR3: CASDSRPRASNSPLHF

V: TRBV4-1
J: TRBJ2-7
CDR3: CAVQEGLAGGPEYYEQYF

V: TRBV12-3/TRBV12-4
J: TRBJ2-5
CDR3: CASGDQGLWQETQYF